The T cell receptor (beta chain) under discussion was sequenced for a study of blood T cell repertoires in COVID-19. This clone was counted only a few times. CDR3 size: 15 residues. The V end was cut by 4 bases, the J end by 3 bases, with 17 bases between. The V gene's germline CDR1 is SGHNT and CDR2 YYREEE (reference sequence). Assay: immunoSEQ multiplex PCR; the TCRdb copy retains only in-frame clones and omits some. Of some 57,000 clones in the sample, roughly 89% are singletons; the top ten hold about 6%. The clonotype comes from a human donor in a cohort sampled during active COVID-19. V gene TRBV5-4 combines with J gene TRBJ2-7, with D tentatively TRBD2 (5 bases). Specimen: peripheral blood. CDR3 sequence reads: CASSNTGGSIYEQYF. The CDR3 region has the DNA TGTGCCAGCAGCAACACCGGAGGCAGCATCTACGAGCAGTACTTC. The whole variable domain, filled in from reference TRBV5-4 and TRBJ2-7, reads ETGVTQSPTHLIKTRGQQVTLRCSSQSGHNTVSWYQQALGQGPQFIFQYYREEENGRGNFPPRFSGLQFPNYSSELNVNALELDDSALYLCASSNTGGSIYEQYFGPGTRLTVT.